A selection of T cell receptor beta chains follows, all from one sample in a study of Graves' ophthalmopathy and Graves' hyperthyroidism. TCRdb itself ran the multiplex PCR reads through MiXCR, one entry per CDR3 protein. The table has approximately 210,000 distinct CDR3 sequences, under 30% seen once. The specimen was peripheral blood. The receptors originated from a man in his fifties with Graves' ophthalmopathy. Both conserved end residues are part of each CDR3. Fields, in order: D gene, V gene, clone size, J gene, CDR3 DNA, CDR3 protein. A D gene is named only where the DNA matches it firmly. Clone size is shown for a subset of rows, as once, few, many or a class of expanded clone.

d_gene: NA
v_gene: TRBV12-3/TRBV12-4
abundance: NA
j_gene: TRBJ2-5
CDR3nt: TGTGCCAGCAGTTTTGGCACACAAGAGACCCAGTACTTC
CDR3aa: CASSFGTQETQYF

d_gene: TRBD1
v_gene: TRBV30
abundance: NA
j_gene: TRBJ2-7
CDR3nt: TGTGCCTGGAACAGGGGTTCCTACGAGCAGTACTTC
CDR3aa: CAWNRGSYEQYF

d_gene: NA
v_gene: TRBV6-1
abundance: NA
j_gene: TRBJ2-7
CDR3nt: TGTGCCAGCAGCAGGGGGGCCTCTTCCTACGAGCAGTACTTC
CDR3aa: CASSRGASSYEQYF

d_gene: NA
v_gene: TRBV5-1
abundance: many
j_gene: TRBJ2-2
CDR3nt: TGCGCCAGCAGCTTGGTGGGGGGCGCTTCCACCGGGGAGCTGTTTTTT
CDR3aa: CASSLVGGASTGELFF

d_gene: NA
v_gene: TRBV6-5
abundance: NA
j_gene: TRBJ1-1
CDR3nt: TGTGCCAGCAGTTATTACGGTTTTGGGAACACTGAAGCTTTCTTT
CDR3aa: CASSYYGFGNTEAFF

d_gene: TRBD2
v_gene: TRBV20-1
abundance: many
j_gene: TRBJ2-7
CDR3nt: TGCAGTGCTAGAGGCACTAGCGGGAGTGGTTACGAGCAGTACTTC
CDR3aa: CSARGTSGSGYEQYF

d_gene: TRBD1
v_gene: TRBV12-3/TRBV12-4
abundance: NA
j_gene: TRBJ1-2
CDR3nt: TGTGCCAGCAGGGGGACAGGGGAACGCTATGGCTACACCTTC
CDR3aa: CASRGTGERYGYTF

d_gene: NA
v_gene: TRBV6-1
abundance: many
j_gene: TRBJ1-1
CDR3nt: TGTGCCAGCAGACGGAAAACATCGGACACTGAAGCTTTCTTT
CDR3aa: CASRRKTSDTEAFF

d_gene: TRBD1
v_gene: TRBV28
abundance: many
j_gene: TRBJ2-7
CDR3nt: TGTGCCAGCAGCCCTCAGGGGGCAAGGCGCTACGAGCAGTACTTC
CDR3aa: CASSPQGARRYEQYF

d_gene: NA
v_gene: TRBV6-1
abundance: NA
j_gene: TRBJ1-1
CDR3nt: TGTGCCAGCAGTCCAAGGCGTGGGTTCACGAACACTGAAGCTTTCTTT
CDR3aa: CASSPRRGFTNTEAFF

d_gene: TRBD2
v_gene: TRBV19
abundance: few
j_gene: TRBJ2-2
CDR3nt: TGTGCCAGTAGTACCAGACTAGCGGGAAATTGGGGCACCGGGGAGCTGTTTTTT
CDR3aa: CASSTRLAGNWGTGELFF

d_gene: NA
v_gene: TRBV13
abundance: NA
j_gene: TRBJ2-7
CDR3nt: TGTGCCAGCAGACCAATCGTAGGGCCCTACGAGCAGTACTTC
CDR3aa: CASRPIVGPYEQYF

d_gene: NA
v_gene: TRBV20-1
abundance: NA
j_gene: TRBJ1-2
CDR3nt: TGCAGTGCTAGAGATTTCAGGGAGGATGGCTACACCTTC
CDR3aa: CSARDFREDGYTF

d_gene: NA
v_gene: TRBV28
abundance: many
j_gene: TRBJ2-7
CDR3nt: TGTGCCAGTATACGGGACACCCTCTCCTACGAGCAGTACTTC
CDR3aa: CASIRDTLSYEQYF

d_gene: NA
v_gene: TRBV20-1
abundance: few
j_gene: TRBJ1-5
CDR3nt: TGCAGTGCTAGAGAGTCGTCGGGTGATCAGCCCCAGCATTTT
CDR3aa: CSARESSGDQPQHF

d_gene: TRBD1
v_gene: TRBV6-1
abundance: NA
j_gene: TRBJ1-2
CDR3nt: TGTGCCAGCGGGCGACAGGGGGCCTATGGCTACACCTTC
CDR3aa: CASGRQGAYGYTF

d_gene: TRBD1
v_gene: TRBV19
abundance: many
j_gene: TRBJ1-1
CDR3nt: TGTGCCAGTAGCATAACAGGGGCGGGCACTGAAGCTTTCTTT
CDR3aa: CASSITGAGTEAFF

d_gene: NA
v_gene: TRBV6-2/TRBV6-3
abundance: NA
j_gene: TRBJ2-7
CDR3nt: TGTGCCAGCAGTTACCCCCTGGCGCCTCCTTATGAGCAGTACTTC
CDR3aa: CASSYPLAPPYEQYF

d_gene: TRBD1
v_gene: TRBV11-3
abundance: many
j_gene: TRBJ1-6
CDR3nt: TGTGCCAGCAGTACCGGGACAGTAAATTCACCCCTCCACTTT
CDR3aa: CASSTGTVNSPLHF

d_gene: NA
v_gene: TRBV6-2/TRBV6-3
abundance: many
j_gene: TRBJ2-7
CDR3nt: TGTGCCACCTTGGGATTAGGCTCCTACGAGCAGTACTTC
CDR3aa: CATLGLGSYEQYF

d_gene: NA
v_gene: TRBV6-2/TRBV6-3
abundance: NA
j_gene: TRBJ1-1
CDR3nt: TGTGCCAGCAGTTTGCCGTGGAACACTGAAGCTTTCTTT
CDR3aa: CASSLPWNTEAFF

d_gene: NA
v_gene: TRBV20-1
abundance: many
j_gene: TRBJ1-1
CDR3nt: TGCAGTGCTAGCCAAGGGCACACTGAAGCTTTCTTT
CDR3aa: CSASQGHTEAFF

d_gene: NA
v_gene: TRBV15
abundance: NA
j_gene: TRBJ2-5
CDR3nt: TGTGCCACCAGCAGAGAGGGCCAAGAGACCCAGTACTTC
CDR3aa: CATSREGQETQYF

d_gene: NA
v_gene: TRBV7-9
abundance: NA
j_gene: TRBJ1-2
CDR3nt: TGTGCCAGCAGCTTAGGACAGTTTAAGGGCTACACCTTC
CDR3aa: CASSLGQFKGYTF

d_gene: TRBD1
v_gene: TRBV6-1
abundance: many
j_gene: TRBJ1-5
CDR3nt: TGTGCCAGCAGCCCTACAGGGGTCCAGCCCCAGCATTTT
CDR3aa: CASSPTGVQPQHF

d_gene: NA
v_gene: TRBV6-2/TRBV6-3
abundance: NA
j_gene: TRBJ1-3
CDR3nt: TGTGCCAGCAGTTACGTCGGTCTGAGCGGAAACACCATATATTTT
CDR3aa: CASSYVGLSGNTIYF

d_gene: NA
v_gene: TRBV19
abundance: many
j_gene: TRBJ2-7
CDR3nt: TGTGCCAGTCGGGAAGGTTCTCTCCCCTACGAGCAGTACTTC
CDR3aa: CASREGSLPYEQYF

d_gene: NA
v_gene: TRBV5-5
abundance: many
j_gene: TRBJ2-5
CDR3nt: TGTGCCAGCAGCTCCCCCCCGGCTAGCCAAGAGACCCAGTACTTC
CDR3aa: CASSSPPASQETQYF